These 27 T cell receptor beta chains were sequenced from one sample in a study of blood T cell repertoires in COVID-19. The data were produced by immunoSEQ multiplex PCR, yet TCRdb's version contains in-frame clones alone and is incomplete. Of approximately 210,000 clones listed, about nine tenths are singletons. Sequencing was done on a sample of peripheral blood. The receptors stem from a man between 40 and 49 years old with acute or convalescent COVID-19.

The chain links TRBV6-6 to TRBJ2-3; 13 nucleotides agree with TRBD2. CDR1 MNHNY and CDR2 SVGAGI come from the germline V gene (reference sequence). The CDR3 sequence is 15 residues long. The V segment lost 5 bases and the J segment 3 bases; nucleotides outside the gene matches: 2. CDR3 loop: CASSTGLAGTDTQYF. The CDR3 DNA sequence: TGTGCCAGCAGTACGGGACTAGCGGGAACAGATACGCAGTATTTT.

The DNA for the CDR3 is TGTGCCAGCAGTTTATCAGGGGGAAGCACTGAAGCTTTCTTT. Translation: CASSLSGGSTEAFF. The chain recombines TRBV28 with TRBJ1-1; 7 bases align to TRBD1. This CDR3 is built from 14 residues. With V trimmed by 1 base and J by 4 bases, 3 bases remained unmatched. CDR1 MDHEN and CDR2 SYDVKM come from the germline V gene.

CDR3 amino acids: CASSLSTSGTYEQYF. In nucleotides, the CDR3 is TGCGCCAGCAGCTTGAGTACTAGCGGGACCTACGAGCAGTACTTC. The chain employs TRBV5-1 and TRBJ2-7; 10 bases match TRBD2. The CDR3 runs to 15 residues. The ends lost 1 base at V and 2 bases at J; junction bases unmatched: 3. The V gene's germline CDR1 is SGHRS and CDR2 YFSETQ.

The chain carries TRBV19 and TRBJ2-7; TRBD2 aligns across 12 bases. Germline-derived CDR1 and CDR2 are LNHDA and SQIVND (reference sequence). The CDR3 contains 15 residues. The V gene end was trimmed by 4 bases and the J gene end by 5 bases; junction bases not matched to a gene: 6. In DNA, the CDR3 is TGTGCCAGTAGTACACTAGCGGGAGGTGGACACGAGCAGTACTTC. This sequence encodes CASSTLAGGGHEQYF.

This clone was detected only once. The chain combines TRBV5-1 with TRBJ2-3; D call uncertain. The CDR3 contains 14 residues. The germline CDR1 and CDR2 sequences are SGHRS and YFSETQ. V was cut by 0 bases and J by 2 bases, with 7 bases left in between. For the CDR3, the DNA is TGCGCCAGCAGCTTGGGGAGTTTCACAGATACGCAGTATTTT. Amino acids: CASSLGSFTDTQYF.

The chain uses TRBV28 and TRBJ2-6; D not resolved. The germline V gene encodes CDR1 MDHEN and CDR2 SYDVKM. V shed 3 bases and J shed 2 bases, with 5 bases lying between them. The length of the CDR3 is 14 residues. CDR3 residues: CASSLAAGANVLTF. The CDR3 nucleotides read TGTGCCAGCAGTTTGGCAGCTGGGGCCAACGTCCTGACTTTC. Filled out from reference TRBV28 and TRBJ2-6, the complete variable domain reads DVKVTQSSRYLVKRTGEKVFLECVQDMDHENMFWYRQDPGLGLRLIYFSYDVKMKEKGDIPEGYSVSREKKERFSLILESASTNQTSMYLCASSLAAGANVLTFGAGSRLTVL.

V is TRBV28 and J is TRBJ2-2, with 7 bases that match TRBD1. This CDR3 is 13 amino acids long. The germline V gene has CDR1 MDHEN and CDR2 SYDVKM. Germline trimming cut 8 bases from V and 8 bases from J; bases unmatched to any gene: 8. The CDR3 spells CASDRQGLGELFF. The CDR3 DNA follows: TGTGCCAGCGATAGACAGGGTCTGGGGGAGCTGTTTTTT.

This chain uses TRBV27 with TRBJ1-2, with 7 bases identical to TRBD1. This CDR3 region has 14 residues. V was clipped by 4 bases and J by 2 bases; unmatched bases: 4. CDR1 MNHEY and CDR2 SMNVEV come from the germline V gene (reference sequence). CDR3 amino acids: CASSYRGSNYGYTF. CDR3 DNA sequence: TGTGCCAGCAGTTACAGGGGATCCAACTATGGCTACACCTTC.

The CDR3 region is CASGLADLYEQYF. CDR3 coding DNA: TGTGCCAGCGGACTAGCGGACCTCTACGAGCAGTACTTC. V is TRBV2 and J is TRBJ2-7; 10 bases align to TRBD2. Germline V gene data show CDR1 as SNHLY and CDR2 as FYNNEI. V shed 8 bases, J shed 3 bases, and the junction held 4 bases outside the gene matches. The CDR3 has 13 residues. The complete variable domain, with remaining parts taken from reference TRBV2 and TRBJ2-7, reads EPEVTQTPSHQVTQMGQEVILRCVPISNHLYFYWYRQILGQKVEFLVSFYNNEISEKSEIFDDQFSVERPDGSNFTLKIRSTKLEDSAMYFCASGLADLYEQYFGPGTRLTVT.

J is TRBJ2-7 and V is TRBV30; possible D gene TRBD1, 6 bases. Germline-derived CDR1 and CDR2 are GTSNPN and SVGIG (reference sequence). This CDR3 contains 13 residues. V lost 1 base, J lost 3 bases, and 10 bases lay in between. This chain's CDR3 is CAWSGTAGYEQYF. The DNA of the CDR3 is TGTGCCTGGAGTGGGACAGCAGGCTACGAGCAGTACTTC. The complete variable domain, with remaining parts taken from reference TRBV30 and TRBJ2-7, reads SQTIHQWPATLVQPVGSPLSLECTVEGTSNPNLYWYRQAAGRGLQLLFYSVGIGQISSEVPQNLSASRPQDRQFILSSKKLLLSDSGFYLCAWSGTAGYEQYFGPGTRLTVT.

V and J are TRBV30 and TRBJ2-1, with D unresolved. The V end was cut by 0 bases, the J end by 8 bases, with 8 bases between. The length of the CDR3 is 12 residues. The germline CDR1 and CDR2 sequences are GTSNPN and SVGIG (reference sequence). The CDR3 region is CAWSVRSDEQFF. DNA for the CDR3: TGTGCCTGGAGTGTGAGGAGTGATGAGCAGTTCTTC.

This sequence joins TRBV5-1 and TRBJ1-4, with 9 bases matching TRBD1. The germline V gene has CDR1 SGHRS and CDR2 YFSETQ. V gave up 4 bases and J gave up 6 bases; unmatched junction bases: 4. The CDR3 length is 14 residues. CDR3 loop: CASSLRQGDEKLFF. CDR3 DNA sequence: TGCGCCAGCAGCCTCAGACAGGGGGATGAAAAACTGTTTTTT.

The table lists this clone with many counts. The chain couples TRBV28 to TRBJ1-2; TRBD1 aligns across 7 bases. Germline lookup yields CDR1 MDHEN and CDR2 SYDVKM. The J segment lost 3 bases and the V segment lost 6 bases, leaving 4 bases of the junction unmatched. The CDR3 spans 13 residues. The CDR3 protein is CASRIGTDYGYTF. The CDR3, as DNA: TGTGCCAGCAGGATCGGGACAGACTATGGCTACACCTTC.

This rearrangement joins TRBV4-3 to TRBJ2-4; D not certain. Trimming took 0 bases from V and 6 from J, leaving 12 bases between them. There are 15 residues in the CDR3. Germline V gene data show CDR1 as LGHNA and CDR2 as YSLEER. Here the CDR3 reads CASSQDRFGLNIQYF. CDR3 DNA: TGCGCCAGCAGCCAAGATAGATTCGGGTTAAACATTCAGTACTTC.

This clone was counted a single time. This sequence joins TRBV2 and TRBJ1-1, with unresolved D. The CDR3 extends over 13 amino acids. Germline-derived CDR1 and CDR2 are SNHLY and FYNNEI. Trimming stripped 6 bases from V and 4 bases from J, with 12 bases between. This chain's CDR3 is CASRAAEITEAFF. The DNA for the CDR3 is TGTGCCAGCAGGGCCGCGGAGATCACTGAAGCTTTCTTT.

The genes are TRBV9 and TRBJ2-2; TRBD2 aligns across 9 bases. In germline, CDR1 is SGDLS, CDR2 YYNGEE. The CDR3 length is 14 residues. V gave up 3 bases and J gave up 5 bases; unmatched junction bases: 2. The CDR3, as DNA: TGTGCCAGCAGCGCCGGACTAGCGACCGGGGAGCTGTTTTTT. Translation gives CASSAGLATGELFF.

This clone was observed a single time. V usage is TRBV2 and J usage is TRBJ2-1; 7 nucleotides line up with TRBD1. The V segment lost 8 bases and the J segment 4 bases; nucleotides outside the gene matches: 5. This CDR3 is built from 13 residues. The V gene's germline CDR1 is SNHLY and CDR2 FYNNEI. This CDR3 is CASVETGYNEQFF. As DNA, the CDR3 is TGTGCCAGCGTTGAGACAGGGTACAATGAGCAGTTCTTC.

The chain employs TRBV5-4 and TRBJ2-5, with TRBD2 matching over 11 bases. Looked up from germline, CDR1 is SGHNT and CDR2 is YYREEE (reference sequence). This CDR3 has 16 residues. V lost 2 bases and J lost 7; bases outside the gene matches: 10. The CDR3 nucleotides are TGTGCCAGCAGCTTTCTACTAGCGGGGGTATATGGGACCCAGTACTTC. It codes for CASSFLLAGVYGTQYF. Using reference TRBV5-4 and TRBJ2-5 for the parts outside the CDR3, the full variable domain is ETGVTQSPTHLIKTRGQQVTLRCSSQSGHNTVSWYQQALGQGPQFIFQYYREEENGRGNFPPRFSGLQFPNYSSELNVNALELDDSALYLCASSFLLAGVYGTQYFGPGTRLLVL.

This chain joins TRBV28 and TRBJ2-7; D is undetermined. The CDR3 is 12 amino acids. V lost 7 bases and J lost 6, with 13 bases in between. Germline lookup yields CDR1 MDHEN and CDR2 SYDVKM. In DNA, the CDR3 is TGTGCCAGCATCAGTATCCCGGGCGAGCAGTACTTC. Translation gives CASISIPGEQYF.

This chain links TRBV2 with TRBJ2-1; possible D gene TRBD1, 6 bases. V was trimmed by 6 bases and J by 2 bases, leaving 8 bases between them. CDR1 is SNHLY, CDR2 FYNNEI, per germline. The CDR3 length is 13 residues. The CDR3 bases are TGTGCCAGCAGGACAGGAACCTACAATGAGCAGTTCTTC. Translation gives CASRTGTYNEQFF.

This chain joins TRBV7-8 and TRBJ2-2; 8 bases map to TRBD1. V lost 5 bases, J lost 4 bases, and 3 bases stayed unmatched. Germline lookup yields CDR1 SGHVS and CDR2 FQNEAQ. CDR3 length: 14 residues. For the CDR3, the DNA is TGTGCCAGCAGCACACAGGGGGGCACCGGGGAGCTGTTTTTT. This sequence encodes CASSTQGGTGELFF.

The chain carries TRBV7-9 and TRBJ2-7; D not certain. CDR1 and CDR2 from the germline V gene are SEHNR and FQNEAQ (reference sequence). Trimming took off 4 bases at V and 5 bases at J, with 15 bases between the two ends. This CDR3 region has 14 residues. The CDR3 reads CASSSTSLRDEQYF. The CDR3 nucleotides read TGTGCCAGCAGCTCGACTTCGTTACGGGACGAGCAGTACTTC.

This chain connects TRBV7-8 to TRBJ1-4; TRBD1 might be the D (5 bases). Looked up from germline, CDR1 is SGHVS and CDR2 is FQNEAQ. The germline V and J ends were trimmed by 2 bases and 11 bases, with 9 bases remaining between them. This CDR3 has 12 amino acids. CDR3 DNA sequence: TGTGCCAGCAGCTTATTCGGGGGGAAACTGTTTTTT. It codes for CASSLFGGKLFF.

As DNA, the CDR3 is TGCGCCAGCCGTGGGGCGGGGCCTAATGAGCAGTTCTTC. This sequence encodes CASRGAGPNEQFF. This chain joins TRBV4-1 and TRBJ2-1; possible D gene TRBD2, 6 bases. Per germline, CDR1 MGHRA and CDR2 YSYEKL. V dropped 8 bases and J dropped 7 bases, with 15 bases sitting between them. This CDR3 region has 13 residues.

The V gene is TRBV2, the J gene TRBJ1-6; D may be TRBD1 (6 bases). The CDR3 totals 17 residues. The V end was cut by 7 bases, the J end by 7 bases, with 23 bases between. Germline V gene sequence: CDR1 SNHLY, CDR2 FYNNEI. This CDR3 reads CASNPSTGSGANSPLHF. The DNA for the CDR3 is TGTGCCAGCAACCCTTCGACAGGCAGTGGGGCAAATTCACCCCTCCACTTT. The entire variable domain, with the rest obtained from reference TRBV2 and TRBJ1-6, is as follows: EPEVTQTPSHQVTQMGQEVILRCVPISNHLYFYWYRQILGQKVEFLVSFYNNEISEKSEIFDDQFSVERPDGSNFTLKIRSTKLEDSAMYFCASNPSTGSGANSPLHFGNGTRLTVT.

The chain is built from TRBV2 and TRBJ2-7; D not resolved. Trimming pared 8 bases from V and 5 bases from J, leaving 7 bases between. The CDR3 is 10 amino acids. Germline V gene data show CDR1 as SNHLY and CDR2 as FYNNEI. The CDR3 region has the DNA TGTGCCAGCTCCGTCCACGAGCAGTACTTC. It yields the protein CASSVHEQYF.

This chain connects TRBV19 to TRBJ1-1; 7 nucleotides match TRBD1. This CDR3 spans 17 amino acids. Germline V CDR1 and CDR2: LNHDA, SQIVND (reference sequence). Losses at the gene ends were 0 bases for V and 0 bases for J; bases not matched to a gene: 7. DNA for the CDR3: TGTGCCAGTAGTATAGATGGGGACAGCCAAATGAACACTGAAGCTTTCTTT. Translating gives CASSIDGDSQMNTEAFF.